The 3 T cell receptor beta chains below were found in one sample sequenced in a study of T cell responses to AZD1222 COVID-19 vaccine. Some clones are missing from TCRdb's copy, which holds only in-frame ones; the method was immunoSEQ multiplex PCR. The table lists 150,000 or so clones, 80% to 95% of them singletons. This specimen consisted of peripheral blood, obtained on day 0 of AZD1222 vaccination. All receptors derive from an adult in good health.

The chain links TRBV3-1 (or the pseudogene TRBV3-2) to TRBJ1-1; 8 bases agree with TRBD1. CDR1 is LGHDT, CDR2 YNNKEL, per germline (reference sequence). After removal of 2 bases from V and 6 bases from J, the junction contained 2 bases not matched to a gene. The CDR3 length is 13 residues. CDR3 loop: CASSQQGAAEAFF. CDR3 coding DNA: TGTGCCAGCAGCCAACAGGGGGCAGCTGAAGCTTTCTTT.

The genes are TRBV2 and TRBJ1-3, with D unresolved. Trimming cost V 6 bases and J 0 bases, with 9 bases left between them. Germline V gene lookup returns CDR1 SNHLY and CDR2 FYNNEI. The CDR3 is 14 amino acids. CDR3 region: CASRGLNSGNTIYF. CDR3 DNA sequence: TGTGCCAGCAGAGGACTCAACTCTGGAAACACCATATATTTT.

V and J are TRBV19 and TRBJ1-5; D is unclear. V dropped 7 bases and J dropped 6 bases, with 13 bases sitting between them. Looked up from germline, CDR1 is LNHDA and CDR2 is SQIVND (reference sequence). CDR3 length equals 13 residues. CDR3 protein: CASNPDVGQPQHF. CDR3 in DNA: TGTGCCAGTAACCCGGACGTCGGTCAGCCCCAGCATTTT.